The T cell receptor (beta chain) under discussion was sequenced for a study of CD8 T cells in Susac syndrome. The RNA input was 0.5 to 1 ug, and it was reverse transcribed with random hexamers. The immunoSEQ assay covered 54 Vbeta and 13 Jbeta segments for CDR3. TCRdb reprocessed the immunoSEQ multiplex PCR reads with MiXCR, giving one entry per CDR3 protein. The table records about 400,000 distinct CDR3 sequences, approximately 85% of them present only once. The T cells that were sequenced for TCR beta were CD8+ and CD4+ cells from blood. The multiple sclerosis control group comprised treatment-naive patients with stable or active relapsing-remitting disease. This sequence originates from a human donor with multiple sclerosis. Sequenced material: CD8+ T cells from PBMCs.

CDR3 nucleotides: TGTGCCAGCAGCTTGGCCACAGGCAACACTGAAGCTTTCTTT. Amino acids: CASSLATGNTEAFF. V gene TRBV5-4 combines with J gene TRBJ1-1, with D possibly being TRBD1 (5 bases). V dropped 0 bases and J dropped 2 bases, with 8 bases sitting between them. The V gene's germline CDR1 is SGHNT and CDR2 YYREEE (reference sequence). This CDR3 is 14 amino acids long.